One sample yielded the 25 T cell receptor beta chains listed below, sequenced in a study of blood T cell repertoires in COVID-19. Some clones are missing from TCRdb's copy, which holds only in-frame ones; the method was immunoSEQ multiplex PCR. The table has some 74,000 clones, 83% seen once. The source material was peripheral blood. These receptors came from a man of 80 years or more with acute or convalescent COVID-19.

The genes are TRBV5-1 and TRBJ2-1; 13 bases align to TRBD2. The CDR3 length is 20 residues. With V trimmed by 2 bases and J by 4 bases, 15 bases remained unmatched. CDR1 and CDR2 (germline): SGHRS, YFSETQ. CDR3 in amino acids: CASSFPGLAGIFGSYNEQFF. The CDR3, as DNA: TGCGCCAGCAGCTTTCCGGGACTAGCGGGAATCTTTGGCTCGTACAATGAGCAGTTCTTC.

This clone appeared a few times. CDR3 nucleotide sequence: TGTGCCACCAGCAGAGATCTAGGGCAGGGGGATGAAAAACTGTTTTTT. Translated, it gives CATSRDLGQGDEKLFF. The V call is TRBV15, the J call TRBJ1-4; 7 bases agree with TRBD1. Germline lookup yields CDR1 LNHNV and CDR2 YYDKDF (reference sequence). The CDR3 is made up of 16 amino acids. J gave up 6 bases and V 0 bases, and 7 bases lay outside the gene matches.

This CDR3 is CASSSPGGGETQYF. CDR3 bases: TGCGCCAGCAGCTCCCCGGGGGGGGGAGAGACCCAGTACTTC. The chain joins TRBV5-1 to TRBJ2-5; 8 nucleotides line up with TRBD2. V trimming: 3 bases; J trimming: 4 bases; junction bases outside the gene matches: 5. Germline values: CDR1 SGHRS, CDR2 YFSETQ. The CDR3 length is 14 residues.

The chain is built from TRBV4-3 and TRBJ2-3; 10 bases line up with TRBD2. Trimming took 0 bases from V and 5 from J; bases not matched to a gene: 5. This CDR3 spans 16 amino acids. Per germline, CDR1 LGHNA and CDR2 YSLEER. DNA for the CDR3: TGCGCCAGCAGCCAAGATAGGGGACTAGCGAAAGATACGCAGTATTTT. This codes for CASSQDRGLAKDTQYF.

This clone has just a few counts. This sequence joins TRBV6-1 and TRBJ1-1, with D unclear. Trimming pared 2 bases from V and 8 bases from J, leaving 18 bases between. CDR1 and CDR2 from the germline V gene are MNHNS and SASEGT. The CDR3 covers 15 residues. DNA of the CDR3: TGTGCCAGCAGTGAAAGGAGGCGAGGACTATCGGAAGCTTTCTTT. Its translation: CASSERRRGLSEAFF.

This clone was observed a handful of times. The gene calls are TRBV30 and TRBJ1-5; 9 bases align to TRBD1. The CDR3 is 15 residues long. Germline V gene sequence: CDR1 GTSNPN, CDR2 SVGIG (reference sequence). Trimming cost V 2 bases and J 3 bases; bases outside gene matches: 5. As DNA, the CDR3 is TGTGCCTGGAGTATCCGGGACAGGGACAATCAGCCCCAGCATTTT. Encoded protein: CAWSIRDRDNQPQHF.

The chain uses TRBV11-2 and TRBJ1-4; a weak D match, TRBD1 (5 bases). The CDR3 runs to 19 residues. Per the germline V gene, CDR1 is SGHAT and CDR2 is FQNNGV. V lost 2 bases, J lost 5 bases, and 24 bases lay in between. Written as DNA, the CDR3 is TGTGCCAGCAGCTTAATCGGATTTGGGGCAATGAACCGAAATGAAAAACTGTTTTTT. Translated: CASSLIGFGAMNRNEKLFF.

This clone was observed a single time. The chain's CDR3 is CASSLAGLRADTQYF. CDR3 nucleotides: TGTGCCAGCAGCTTAGCCGGACTTCGGGCAGATACGCAGTATTTT. This sequence joins TRBV7-2 and TRBJ2-3; tentatively, D is TRBD2 (5 bases). This CDR3 has 15 amino acids. Trimming shortened V by 0 bases and J by 4 bases, and 11 bases separated the two germline ends. The germline gives CDR1 SGHTA, CDR2 FQGNSA.

The chain joins TRBV29-1 to TRBJ1-4; tentatively, D is TRBD1 (5 bases). The CDR3 loop spans 16 amino acids. Trimming took 7 bases from V and 4 from J, leaving 22 bases between them. Germline CDR1 is SQVTM and CDR2 is ANQGSEA. This CDR3 reads CSARIRVGLNNEKLFF. In DNA form, the CDR3 reads TGCAGCGCCCGCATCAGGGTAGGGCTTAATAATGAAAAACTGTTTTTT.

The rearrangement joins TRBV11-2 to TRBJ1-1; a weak D match, TRBD1 (5 bases). CDR1 is SGHAT and CDR2 is FQNNGV in the germline V gene. Trimming took off 0 bases at V and 1 base at J, with 15 bases between the two ends. The CDR3 totals 17 residues. CDR3 bases: TGTGCCAGCAGCTTAGATCTAGGGGTCGGAGCGAACACTGAAGCTTTCTTT. Translation: CASSLDLGVGANTEAFF.

The chain is built from TRBV7-9 and TRBJ2-7; tentative D call: TRBD1 (6 bases). V was clipped by 2 bases and J by 2 bases, with 10 bases between them. Germline assignment: CDR1 SEHNR and CDR2 FQNEAQ (reference sequence). This CDR3 spans 14 amino acids. The CDR3 DNA reads TGTGCCAGCAGCTTAACCCAGGGGCCCTACGAGCAGTACTTC. This translates into CASSLTQGPYEQYF.

The rearrangement uses TRBV11-2 and TRBJ2-2; 7 bases map to TRBD1. Unmatched junction bases numbered 17, after V lost 5 bases and J lost 5 bases. The germline V gene has CDR1 SGHAT and CDR2 FQNNGV. The CDR3 loop spans 18 amino acids. CDR3 sequence (DNA): TGTGCCAGCAGCCTGCTACAGCAATTTGACAGGGTAACCGGGGAGCTGTTTTTT. Protein sequence: CASSLLQQFDRVTGELFF.

The rearrangement joins TRBV5-5 to TRBJ2-7; perhaps TRBD2 as D (6 bases). Germline V gene lookup returns CDR1 SGHKS and CDR2 YYEKEE (reference sequence). The CDR3 contains 16 residues. Between the trimmed V and J ends, which lost 0 bases and 2 bases, there was a span of 15 bases. The CDR3 loop reads CASSLAPGDPTYEQYF. CDR3 sequence (DNA): TGTGCCAGCAGCTTGGCCCCGGGGGATCCGACCTACGAGCAGTACTTC.

This clone was seen a handful of times. The rearrangement uses TRBV24-1 and TRBJ2-3; maybe TRBD2 (6 bases). CDR3 length: 13 residues. In germline, CDR1 is KGHDR, CDR2 SFDVKD. The V end lost 5 bases, the J end lost 5 bases, and 10 bases lay between the germline ends. The CDR3 here is CATSAAGIDTQYF. Written as DNA, the CDR3 is TGTGCCACCAGTGCAGCGGGTATAGATACGCAGTATTTT.

V and J are TRBV29-1 and TRBJ1-5; D gene ambiguous. V was trimmed by 4 bases and J by 2 bases, leaving 12 bases between them. Germline V CDR1 and CDR2: SQVTM, ANQGSEA. This CDR3 is 14 amino acids long. For the CDR3, the DNA is TGCAGCGTTGTAGTGGCGCGGGGCAATCAGCCCCAGCATTTT. Protein product: CSVVVARGNQPQHF.

The V and J genes are TRBV7-9 and TRBJ2-1; D is possibly TRBD1 (6 bases). The CDR3 is 12 amino acids. V lost 5 bases and J 9 bases, leaving 11 bases between the germline ends. Germline V gene lookup returns CDR1 SEHNR and CDR2 FQNEAQ (reference sequence). DNA for the CDR3: TGTGCCAGCAGCCGACAGGAGGTTGAGCAGTTCTTC. Its protein product is CASSRQEVEQFF.

The chain carries TRBV11-1 and TRBJ1-1, with D perhaps matching TRBD1 (5 bases). Germline CDR1 and CDR2: SGHAT and FQDESV (reference sequence). Trimming cost V 2 bases and J 1 base, with 14 bases left between them. The CDR3 consists of 16 residues. The CDR3 DNA is TGTGCCAGCAGCTTATCGACAGTAACGGAGAACACTGAAGCTTTCTTT. Its translation is CASSLSTVTENTEAFF.

The chain couples TRBV10-3 to TRBJ1-6; D may be TRBD1 (6 bases). This CDR3 is built from 15 residues. Deletions cut 1 base from V and 8 bases from J, with 12 bases between. Germline loops: CDR1 ENHRY, CDR2 SYGVKD. In DNA, the CDR3 is TGTGCCATCAGTGAGTGGGGGCAGGGAGATTCACCCCTCCACTTT. It encodes CAISEWGQGDSPLHF.

The CDR3: CASSKVVWAPEGSPLHF. The CDR3 DNA follows: TGTGCCAGCAGCAAAGTTGTATGGGCCCCGGAGGGTTCACCCCTCCACTTT. The rearrangement links TRBV21-1 to TRBJ1-6. TRBV21-1 is described as a pseudogene. CDR3 length: 17 amino acids.

This chain uses TRBV15 with TRBJ1-2; 7 bases match TRBD1. The CDR3 has 13 amino acids. Trimming took 3 bases from V and 3 from J; bases not matched to a gene: 1. CDR1 is LNHNV, CDR2 YYDKDF, per germline (reference sequence). The CDR3 nucleotides are TGTGCCACCAGCAGTACAGGGGACTATGGCTACACCTTC. This sequence encodes CATSSTGDYGYTF.

In this sample, this clone turned up a few times. CDR3: CASRAQGIGNQPQHF. CDR3 DNA: TGTGCCAGCAGAGCACAGGGGATAGGTAATCAGCCCCAGCATTTT. This chain connects TRBV2 to TRBJ1-5, with 7 bases fitting TRBD1. Germline V CDR1 and CDR2: SNHLY, FYNNEI. This CDR3 has 15 amino acids. Germline trimming cut 6 bases from V and 4 bases from J; bases unmatched to any gene: 9.

The J gene is TRBJ1-2, the V gene TRBV28; D gene unclear. The CDR3 contains 13 residues. Germline V gene data show CDR1 as MDHEN and CDR2 as SYDVKM. V lost 3 bases and J lost 4, with 9 bases in between. CDR3 amino acids: CASSFGVFYGYTF. Written as DNA, the CDR3 is TGTGCCAGCAGTTTCGGGGTGTTCTATGGCTACACCTTC.

The chain uses TRBV6-5 and TRBJ2-2, with D possibly being TRBD2 (5 bases). CDR1 is MNHEY and CDR2 is SVGAGI in the germline V gene. The CDR3 contains 15 residues. Trimming stripped 6 bases from V and 2 bases from J, with 13 bases between. CDR3 in amino acids: CASRRPGSNTGELFF. The CDR3 region has the DNA TGTGCCAGCAGAAGACCGGGGTCTAACACCGGGGAGCTGTTTTTT.

This chain uses TRBV6-6 with TRBJ2-2; D is undetermined. The CDR3 is 14 residues long. Germline CDR1 reads MNHNY; CDR2 reads SVGAGI (reference sequence). Trimming removed 5 bases from V and 1 base from J, with 8 bases in between. The DNA of the CDR3 is TGTGCCAGCAGTGCCGGTGGGAACACCGGGGAGCTGTTTTTT. This sequence encodes CASSAGGNTGELFF.

The chain links TRBV25-1 to TRBJ1-3; the D gene is possibly TRBD1 (6 bases). CDR1 MGHDK and CDR2 SYGVNS come from the germline V gene. Trimming stripped 7 bases from V and 2 bases from J, with 12 bases between. CDR3 length: 14 residues. CDR3 coding DNA: TGTGCCAGCATCTCGGACAGTACTGGAAACACCATATATTTT. Its protein product is CASISDSTGNTIYF.